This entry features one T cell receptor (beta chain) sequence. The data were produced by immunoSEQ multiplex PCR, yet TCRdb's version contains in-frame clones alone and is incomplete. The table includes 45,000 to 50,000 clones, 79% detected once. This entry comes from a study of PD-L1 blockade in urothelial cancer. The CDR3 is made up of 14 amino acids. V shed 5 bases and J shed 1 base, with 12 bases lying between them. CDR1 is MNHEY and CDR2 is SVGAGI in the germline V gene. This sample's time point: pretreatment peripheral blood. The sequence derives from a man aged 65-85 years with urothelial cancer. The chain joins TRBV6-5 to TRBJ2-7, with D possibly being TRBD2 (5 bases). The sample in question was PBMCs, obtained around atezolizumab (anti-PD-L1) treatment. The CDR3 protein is CASSAITRSYEQYF. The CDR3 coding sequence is TGTGCCAGCAGTGCAATTACTAGGTCCTACGAGCAGTACTTC.